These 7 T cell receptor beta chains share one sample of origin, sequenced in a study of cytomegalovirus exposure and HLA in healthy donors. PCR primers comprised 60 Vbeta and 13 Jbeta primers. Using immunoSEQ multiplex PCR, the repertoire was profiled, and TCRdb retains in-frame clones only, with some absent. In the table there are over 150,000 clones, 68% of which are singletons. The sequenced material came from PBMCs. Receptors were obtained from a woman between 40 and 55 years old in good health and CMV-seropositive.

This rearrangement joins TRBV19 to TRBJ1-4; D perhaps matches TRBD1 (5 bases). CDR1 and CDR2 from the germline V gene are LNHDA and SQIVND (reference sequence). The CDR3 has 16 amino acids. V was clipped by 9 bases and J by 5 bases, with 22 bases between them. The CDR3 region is CASHRGTQAGNEKLFF. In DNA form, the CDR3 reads TGTGCCAGCCACCGCGGAACCCAGGCAGGGAATGAAAAACTGTTTTTT.

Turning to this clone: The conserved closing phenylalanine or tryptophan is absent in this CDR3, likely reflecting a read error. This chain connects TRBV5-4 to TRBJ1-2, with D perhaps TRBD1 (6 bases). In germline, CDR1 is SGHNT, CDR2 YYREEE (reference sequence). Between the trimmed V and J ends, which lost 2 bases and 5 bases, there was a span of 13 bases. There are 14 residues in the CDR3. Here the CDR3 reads CASSLGQPLYGYTL. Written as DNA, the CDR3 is TGTGCCAGCAGCTTAGGACAGCCTCTATATGGCTACACCCTC.

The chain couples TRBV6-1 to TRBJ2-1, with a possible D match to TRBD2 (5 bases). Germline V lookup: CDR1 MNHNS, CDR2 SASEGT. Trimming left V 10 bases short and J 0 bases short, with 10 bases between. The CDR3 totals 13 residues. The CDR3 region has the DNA TGTGCCACGACTACCAACTCCTACAATGAGCAGTTCTTC. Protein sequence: CATTTNSYNEQFF.

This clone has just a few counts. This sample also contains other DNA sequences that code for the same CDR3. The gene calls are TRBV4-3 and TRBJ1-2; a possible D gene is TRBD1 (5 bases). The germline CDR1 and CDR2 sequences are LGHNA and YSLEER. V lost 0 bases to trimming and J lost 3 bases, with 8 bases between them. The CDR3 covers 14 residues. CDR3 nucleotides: TGCGCCAGCAGCCAAGAAACAGGCGACTATGGCTACACCTTC. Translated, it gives CASSQETGDYGYTF.

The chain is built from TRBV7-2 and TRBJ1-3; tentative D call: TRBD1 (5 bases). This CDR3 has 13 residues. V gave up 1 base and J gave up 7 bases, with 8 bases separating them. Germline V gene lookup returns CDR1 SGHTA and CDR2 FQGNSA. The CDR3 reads CASSLGAGNTIYF. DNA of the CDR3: TGTGCCAGCAGCTTAGGTGCAGGGAACACCATATATTTT. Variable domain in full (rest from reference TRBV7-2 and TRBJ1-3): GAGVSQSPSNKVTEKGKDVELRCDPISGHTALYWYRQSLGQGLEFLIYFQGNSAPDKSGLPSDRFSAERTGGSVSTLTIQRTQQEDSAVYLCASSLGAGNTIYFGEGSWLTVV.

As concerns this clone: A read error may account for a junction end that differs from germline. CDR3: CASSPHYGQYF. As DNA, the CDR3 is TGTGCCAGCAGTCCCCACTACGGGCAGTACTTC. The chain uses TRBV27 and TRBJ2-7; the D is unclear. The CDR3 runs 11 residues. Per the germline V gene, CDR1 is MNHEY and CDR2 is SMNVEV (reference sequence).

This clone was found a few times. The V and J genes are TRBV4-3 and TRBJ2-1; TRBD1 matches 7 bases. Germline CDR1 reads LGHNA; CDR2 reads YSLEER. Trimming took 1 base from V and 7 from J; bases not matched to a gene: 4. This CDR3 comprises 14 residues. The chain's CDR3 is CASSQGGQHNEQFF. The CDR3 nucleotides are TGCGCCAGCAGCCAAGGGGGACAGCATAATGAGCAGTTCTTC.